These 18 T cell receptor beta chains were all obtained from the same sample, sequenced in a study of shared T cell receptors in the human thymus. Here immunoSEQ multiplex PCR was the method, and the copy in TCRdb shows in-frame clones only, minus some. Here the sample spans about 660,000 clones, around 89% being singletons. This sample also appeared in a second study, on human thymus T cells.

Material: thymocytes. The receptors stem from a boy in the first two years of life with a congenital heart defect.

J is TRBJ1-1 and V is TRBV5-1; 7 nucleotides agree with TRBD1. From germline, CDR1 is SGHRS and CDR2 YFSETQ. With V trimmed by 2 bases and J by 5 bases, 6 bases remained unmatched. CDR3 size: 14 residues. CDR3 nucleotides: TGCGCCAGCAGCTTTAGTAACAGGGGAACTGAAGCTTTCTTT. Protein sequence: CASSFSNRGTEAFF.

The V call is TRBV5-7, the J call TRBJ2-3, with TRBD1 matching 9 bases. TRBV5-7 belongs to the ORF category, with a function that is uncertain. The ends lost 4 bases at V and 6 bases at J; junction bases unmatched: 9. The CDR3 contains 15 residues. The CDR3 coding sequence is TGTGCCAGCAGCATGGACAGGGGTCTCGGTGATACGCAGTATTTT. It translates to CASSMDRGLGDTQYF.

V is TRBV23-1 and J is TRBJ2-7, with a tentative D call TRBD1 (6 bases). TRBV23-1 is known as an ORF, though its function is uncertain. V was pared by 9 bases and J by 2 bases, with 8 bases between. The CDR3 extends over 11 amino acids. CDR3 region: CARDSPYEQYF. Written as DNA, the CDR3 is TGCGCCAGGGACAGCCCCTACGAGCAGTACTTC.

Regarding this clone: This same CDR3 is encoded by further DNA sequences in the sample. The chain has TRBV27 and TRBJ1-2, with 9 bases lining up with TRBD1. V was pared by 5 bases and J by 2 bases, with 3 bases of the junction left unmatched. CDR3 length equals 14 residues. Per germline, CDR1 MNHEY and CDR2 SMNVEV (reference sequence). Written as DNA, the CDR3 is TGTGCCAGCAGTACGGGACAGGGCAACTATGGCTACACCTTC. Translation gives CASSTGQGNYGYTF.

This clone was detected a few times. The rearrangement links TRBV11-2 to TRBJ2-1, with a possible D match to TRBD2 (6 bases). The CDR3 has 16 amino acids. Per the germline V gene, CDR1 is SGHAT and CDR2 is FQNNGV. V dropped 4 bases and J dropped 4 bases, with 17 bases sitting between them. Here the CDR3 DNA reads TGTGCCAGCAGCTCCCCCCGGGCTAGCGTTTACAATGAGCAGTTCTTC. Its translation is CASSSPRASVYNEQFF.

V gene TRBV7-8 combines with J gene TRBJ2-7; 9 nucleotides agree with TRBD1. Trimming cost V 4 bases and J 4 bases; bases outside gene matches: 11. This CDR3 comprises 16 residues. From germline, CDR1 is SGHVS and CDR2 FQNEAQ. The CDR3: CASSSGIRDRAYEQYF. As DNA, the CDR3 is TGTGCCAGCAGCTCAGGGATCCGGGACAGGGCTTACGAGCAGTACTTC.

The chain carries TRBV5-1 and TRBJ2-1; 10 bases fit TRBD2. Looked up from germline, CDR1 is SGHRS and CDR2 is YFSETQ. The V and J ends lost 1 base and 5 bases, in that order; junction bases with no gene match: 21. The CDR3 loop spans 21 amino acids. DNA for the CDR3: TGCGCCAGCAGCTTGCACGGGGATGGGCCCCTAGCGGGAGTTAGGGACAATGAGCAGTTCTTC. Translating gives CASSLHGDGPLAGVRDNEQFF.

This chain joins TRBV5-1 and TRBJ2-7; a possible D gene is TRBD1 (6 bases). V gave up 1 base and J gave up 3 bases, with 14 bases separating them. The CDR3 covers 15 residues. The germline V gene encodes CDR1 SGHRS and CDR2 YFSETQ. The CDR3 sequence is CASSLSAGVGYEQYF. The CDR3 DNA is TGCGCCAGCAGCTTGTCCGCAGGGGTAGGCTACGAGCAGTACTTC.

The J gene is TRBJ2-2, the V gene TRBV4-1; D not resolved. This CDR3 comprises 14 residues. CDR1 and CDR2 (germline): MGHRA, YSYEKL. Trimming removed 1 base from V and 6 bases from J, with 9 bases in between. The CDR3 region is CASSQGARPGELFF. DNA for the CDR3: TGCGCCAGCAGCCAAGGGGCCCGCCCCGGGGAGCTGTTTTTT.

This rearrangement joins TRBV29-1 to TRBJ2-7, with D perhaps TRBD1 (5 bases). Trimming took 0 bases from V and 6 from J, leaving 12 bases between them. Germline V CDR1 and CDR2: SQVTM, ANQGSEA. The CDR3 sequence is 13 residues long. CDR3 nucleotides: TGCAGCGTTGAAGATTCACCTAGGGGCGAGCAGTACTTC. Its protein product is CSVEDSPRGEQYF.

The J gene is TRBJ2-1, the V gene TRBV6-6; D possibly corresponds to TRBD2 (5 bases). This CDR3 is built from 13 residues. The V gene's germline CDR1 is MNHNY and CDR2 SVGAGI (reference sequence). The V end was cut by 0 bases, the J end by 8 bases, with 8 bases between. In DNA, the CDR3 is TGTGCCAGCAGTTACTCTGTGGAGGATGAGCAGTTCTTC. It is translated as CASSYSVEDEQFF.

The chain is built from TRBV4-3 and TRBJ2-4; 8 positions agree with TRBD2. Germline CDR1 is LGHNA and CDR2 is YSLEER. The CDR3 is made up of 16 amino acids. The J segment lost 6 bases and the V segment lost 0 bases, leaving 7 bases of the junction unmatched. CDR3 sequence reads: CASSQDPGAGGNIQYF. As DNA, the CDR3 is TGCGCCAGCAGCCAAGATCCTGGCGCGGGGGGAAACATTCAGTACTTC.

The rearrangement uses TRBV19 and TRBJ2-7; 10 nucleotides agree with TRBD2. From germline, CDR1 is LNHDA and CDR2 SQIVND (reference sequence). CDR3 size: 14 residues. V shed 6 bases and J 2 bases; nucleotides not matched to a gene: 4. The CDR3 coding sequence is TGTGCCAGTAGCCAGCGGGAGGGCCCCTACGAGCAGTACTTC. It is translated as CASSQREGPYEQYF.

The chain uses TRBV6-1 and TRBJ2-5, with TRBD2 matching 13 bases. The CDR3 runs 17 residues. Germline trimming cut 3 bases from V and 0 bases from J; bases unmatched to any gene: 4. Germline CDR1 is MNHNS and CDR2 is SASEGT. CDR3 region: CASSELGLAGHQETQYF. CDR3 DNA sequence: TGTGCCAGCAGTGAGCTGGGACTAGCGGGACACCAAGAGACCCAGTACTTC.

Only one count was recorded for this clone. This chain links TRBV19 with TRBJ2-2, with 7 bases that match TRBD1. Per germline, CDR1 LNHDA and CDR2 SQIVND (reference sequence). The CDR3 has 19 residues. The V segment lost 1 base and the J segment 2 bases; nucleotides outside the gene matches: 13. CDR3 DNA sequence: TGTGCCAGTAGTATAGCCCCACCCCCGGGACAGAATAACACCGGGGAGCTGTTTTTT. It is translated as CASSIAPPPGQNNTGELFF. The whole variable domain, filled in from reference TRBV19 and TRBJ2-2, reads DGGITQSPKYLFRKEGQNVTLSCEQNLNHDAMYWYRQDPGQGLRLIYYSQIVNDFQKGDIAEGYSVSREKKESFPLTVTSAQKNPTAFYLCASSIAPPPGQNNTGELFFGEGSRLTVL.

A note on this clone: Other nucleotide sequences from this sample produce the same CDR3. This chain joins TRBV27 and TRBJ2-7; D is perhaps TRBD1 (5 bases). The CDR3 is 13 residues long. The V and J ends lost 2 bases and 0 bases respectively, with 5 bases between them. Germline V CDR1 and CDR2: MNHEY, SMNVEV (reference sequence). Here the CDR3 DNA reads TGTGCCAGCAGTTTACAGGGCTCCTACGAGCAGTACTTC. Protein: CASSLQGSYEQYF.

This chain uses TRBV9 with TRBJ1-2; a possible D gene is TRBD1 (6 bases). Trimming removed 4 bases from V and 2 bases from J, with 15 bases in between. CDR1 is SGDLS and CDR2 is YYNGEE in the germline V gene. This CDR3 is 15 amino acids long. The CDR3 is CASSPHSDRNYGYTF. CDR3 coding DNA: TGTGCCAGCAGCCCCCACTCTGACAGGAACTATGGCTACACCTTC.

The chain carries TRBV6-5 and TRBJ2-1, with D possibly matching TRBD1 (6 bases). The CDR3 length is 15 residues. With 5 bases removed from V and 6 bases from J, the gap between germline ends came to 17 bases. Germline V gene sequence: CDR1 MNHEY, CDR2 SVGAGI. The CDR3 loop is CASSRDRRSFNEQFF. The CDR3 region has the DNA TGTGCCAGCAGTCGCGACAGGCGTTCTTTCAATGAGCAGTTCTTC.